This T cell receptor (beta chain) was recorded in a study of identical twins. With template switching, a universal primer site was added, and the cDNA carried unique molecular identifiers. MiXCR was run by TCRdb on the 5' RACE reads, yielding one entry per CDR3 protein. The table shows roughly 700,000 distinct CDR3 sequences, with more than 6.5% occurring only once. This clonotype has more than one count but fewer than ten. The antigen is unknown. Trimming cost V 1 base and J 1 base; bases outside gene matches: 0. The CDR3 spans 15 residues. Germline loops: CDR1 ENHRY, CDR2 SYGVKD. Whole-study findings and limits: Beta out-of-frame sequences displayed a weaker excess of sharing between twins. In zero-insertion analyses, partial confounding could arise from invariant MAIT and iNKT cells.

Every one of the donors was a healthy Caucasian. The same sample was also used in a study of yellow fever vaccine responses in identical twins.

The sample comprised PBMCs. The sequence came from a woman aged 18-30 years in good health. This chain joins TRBV10-3 and TRBJ2-3; 9 nucleotides match TRBD1. For the CDR3, the DNA is TGTGCCATCAGTGAGTACAGGGGGCGCACAGATACGCAGTATTTT. Residues: CAISEYRGRTDTQYF.